The sequence of this TCR beta chain was determined in a study of shared clonotypes between healthy human individuals. This clone appeared once. As originally analysed: Junction-only sequences without quality scores were provided by ImmunoSEQ, so filtering was different. The protocol was immunoSEQ multiplex PCR, while the TCRdb copy is restricted to in-frame clones and leaves out a portion. Clone size and V and J calls were adopted from that table, with D and trimming inferred from the DNA. The data contain over 400,000 clones, 70% to 85% of them singletons. Trimming at V came to 2 bases and at J to 3 bases, leaving 9 bases not matched to a gene. CDR1 is LNHDA, CDR2 SQIVND, per germline (reference sequence). This CDR3 is 17 amino acids long. Genomic DNA came from about 90 million PBMCs in unsorted samples.

Sequenced input: PBMCs. This rearrangement joins TRBV19 to TRBJ2-2, with 7 bases matching TRBD2. The TCR comes from a woman between 35 and 50 years old in good health. Some clones in this sample may be carry-over from other donors' samples. CDR3 sequence (DNA): TGTGCCAGTAGTATAACCGCTAGCGGCACTGACACCGGGGAGCTGTTTTTT. Translating gives CASSITASGTDTGELFF.